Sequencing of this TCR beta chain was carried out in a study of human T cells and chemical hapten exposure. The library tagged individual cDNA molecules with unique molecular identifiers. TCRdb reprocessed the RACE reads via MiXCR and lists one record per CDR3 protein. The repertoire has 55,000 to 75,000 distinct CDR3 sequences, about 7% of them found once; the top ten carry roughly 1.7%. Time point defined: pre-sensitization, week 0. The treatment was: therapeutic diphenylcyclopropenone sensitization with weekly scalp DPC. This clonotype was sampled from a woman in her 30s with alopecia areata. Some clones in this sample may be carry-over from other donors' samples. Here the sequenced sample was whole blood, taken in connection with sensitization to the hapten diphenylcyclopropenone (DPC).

CDR3 bases: TGTGCCAGCAGCTTGGTTCTTGGACAGGGTAACTATGGCTACACCTTC. Its protein product is CASSLVLGQGNYGYTF. The chain links TRBV5-4 to TRBJ1-2, with 8 bases fitting TRBD1. The CDR3 runs 16 residues. With V trimmed by 0 bases and J by 1 base, 5 bases remained unmatched. Germline V gene data show CDR1 as SGHNT and CDR2 as YYREEE (reference sequence).